These 26 T cell receptor beta chains were sequenced from one sample in a study. TCRdb re-called the RT-PCR reads with MiXCR, one entry per CDR3 protein. The table shows about 6,000 distinct CDR3 sequences, with about 89% occurring only once. The specimen sequenced was memory CD4+ T cells from blood. The source of these receptors is a female donor in good health, serving as a healthy control.

As to this clonotype: Since the library was made to target alpha chains, this beta chain is a stray read and its abundance is not meaningful. The chain links TRBV6-1 to TRBJ1-1; TRBD1 matches 7 bases. This CDR3 spans 14 amino acids. V lost 6 bases to trimming and J lost 4 bases; unmatched junction nucleotides: 8. Germline V gene sequence: CDR1 MNHNS, CDR2 SASEGT. CDR3 sequence: CASSIDRVGTEAFF. The CDR3, as DNA: TGTGCCAGCAGCATCGACAGGGTCGGCACTGAAGCTTTCTTT.

Concerning this clonotype itself: A library made for alpha chains picked up this beta chain off target, so its size means little. The chain joins TRBV10-3 to TRBJ1-5; D not resolved. This CDR3 contains 15 residues. Deletions cut 0 bases from V and 7 bases from J, with 13 bases between. Germline loops: CDR1 ENHRY, CDR2 SYGVKD. The CDR3 protein is CAISESFLAIQPQHF. CDR3 DNA sequence: TGTGCCATCAGTGAGTCTTTTTTAGCAATCCAGCCCCAGCATTTT.

As regards this clonotype: As an off-target read in a library built for alpha chains, this beta chain has a frequency of little significance. The chain joins TRBV11-3 to TRBJ2-1; D is unresolved. CDR3 size: 15 residues. Germline values: CDR1 SGHNT, CDR2 YENEEA. V gave up 3 bases and J gave up 3 bases, with 12 bases separating them. Here the CDR3 DNA reads TGTGCCAGCAGCTTTGGAGAGGTCATCTACAATGAGCAGTTCTTC. This codes for CASSFGEVIYNEQFF.

Turning to this clonotype: This beta chain is an off-target read within a library intended for alpha chains, so its frequency means little. The chain recombines TRBV5-1 with TRBJ1-5, with 10 bases lining up with TRBD1. In germline, CDR1 is SGHRS, CDR2 YFSETQ. This CDR3 has 16 amino acids. J was trimmed by 5 bases and V by 0 bases; bases with no gene match: 5. Here the CDR3 DNA reads TGCGCCAGCAGCTTGGCCCCGGGACAGGGGCATCAGCCCCAGCATTTT. Its translation: CASSLAPGQGHQPQHF.

Regarding this clonotype: This beta chain turned up in a library designed for alpha chains; as an off-target read, its abundance says little. The chain recombines TRBV7-2 with TRBJ1-2; a possible D gene is TRBD1 (5 bases). Trimming removed 0 bases from V and 4 bases from J, with 9 bases in between. Germline V gives CDR1 SGHTA, CDR2 FQGNSA. The CDR3 spans 14 residues. CDR3 in amino acids: CASSLAQGAYGYTF. The DNA of the CDR3 is TGTGCCAGCAGCTTAGCGCAGGGAGCCTATGGCTACACCTTC.

About this clonotype itself: This beta chain was picked up by a library intended for alpha chains and is off target, so its count carries little meaning. The chain couples TRBV7-2 to TRBJ2-3; possible D gene TRBD2, 5 bases. The V gene lost 4 bases and the J gene lost 2 bases, with 16 bases spanning the gap. Germline V lookup: CDR1 SGHTA, CDR2 FQGNSA. This CDR3 contains 16 residues. The CDR3 sequence is CASSYRIGAATDTQYF. DNA for the CDR3: TGTGCCAGCAGCTACCGTATCGGAGCGGCCACAGATACGCAGTATTTT.

About this clonotype itself: This beta chain is off target for a library built for alpha chains, so its abundance means little. V gene TRBV12-3 or TRBV12-4 combines with J gene TRBJ2-3; a weak D match, TRBD2 (8 bases). The CDR3 is made up of 15 amino acids. Trimming stripped 3 bases from V and 4 bases from J, with 14 bases between. The CDR3, as DNA: TGTGCCAGCAGTTTGGGTAGCGGGACAGCAGATACGCAGTATTTT. Translation: CASSLGSGTADTQYF.

With regard to this clonotype: This beta chain lies outside the target of a library built for alpha chains; its clone size means little. V is TRBV28 and J is TRBJ1-1; D gene uncertain. Per the germline V gene, CDR1 is MDHEN and CDR2 is SYDVKM. This CDR3 spans 14 amino acids. V dropped 7 bases and J dropped 5 bases, with 17 bases sitting between them. The CDR3 region has the DNA TGTGCCAGCACCAGAGGCGGGCTGGGGACTGAAGCTTTCTTT. It specifies CASTRGGLGTEAFF. Full variable domain (remainder filled in from reference TRBV28 and TRBJ1-1): DVKVTQSSRYLVKRTGEKVFLECVQDMDHENMFWYRQDPGLGLRLIYFSYDVKMKEKGDIPEGYSVSREKKERFSLILESASTNQTSMYLCASTRGGLGTEAFFGQGTRLTVV.

As to this clonotype: This beta chain is off target for a library built for alpha chains, so its abundance means little. V and J are TRBV20-1 and TRBJ2-1; D remains ambiguous. Germline CDR1 and CDR2: DFQATT and SNEGSKA (reference sequence). The CDR3 contains 14 residues. V was trimmed by 0 bases and J by 6 bases, leaving 12 bases between them. For the CDR3, the DNA is TGCAGTGCTAGAGATGTGGTAGTGGGCAATGAGCAGTTCTTC. Encoded protein: CSARDVVVGNEQFF.

Comment on this clonotype: This beta chain is a stray read from a library made for alpha chains; its abundance is not meaningful. DNA for the CDR3: TGTGCCAGCAGTTACAAGGAGTATGGAAACACCATATATTTT. Residues: CASSYKEYGNTIYF. V is TRBV6-5 and J is TRBJ1-3, with no clear D. The length of the CDR3 is 14 residues. Germline V gives CDR1 MNHEY, CDR2 SVGAGI. V lost 2 bases and J lost 3, with 8 bases in between.

As regards this clonotype: Found in a library prepared for alpha chains, this beta chain is an off-target read, and its abundance has little meaning. The J gene is TRBJ2-5, the V gene TRBV20-1; a possible D gene is TRBD2 (6 bases). Trimming pared 0 bases from V and 2 bases from J, leaving 13 bases between. There are 15 residues in the CDR3. CDR1 and CDR2 from the germline V gene are DFQATT and SNEGSKA (reference sequence). The DNA of the CDR3 is TGCAGTGCTAGAGATGCCCGGAGCGGGCAAGAGACCCAGTACTTC. Encoded protein: CSARDARSGQETQYF.

Remarks on this clonotype: As an off-target read in a library built for alpha chains, this beta chain has a frequency of little significance. The rearrangement joins TRBV9 to TRBJ1-1; D is ambiguous. The CDR3 contains 13 residues. Between the trimmed V and J ends, which lost 2 bases and 1 base, there was a span of 6 bases. Germline CDR1 reads SGDLS; CDR2 reads YYNGEE. The DNA for the CDR3 is TGTGCCAGCAGCGTCGGGCCGAACACTGAAGCTTTCTTT. Residues: CASSVGPNTEAFF.

As to this clonotype: Found in a library prepared for alpha chains, this beta chain is an off-target read, and its abundance has little meaning. CDR3 DNA sequence: TGCAGCGCTACCGGGACGGCGAACACTGAAGCTTTCTTT. Translation: CSATGTANTEAFF. The rearrangement links TRBV29-1 to TRBJ1-1; TRBD1 might be the D (5 bases). The germline CDR1 and CDR2 sequences are SQVTM and ANQGSEA. The CDR3 has 13 residues. Trimming removed 7 bases at V and 1 base at J, with 13 bases between.

Worth noting for this clonotype: This beta chain is an off-target read within a library intended for alpha chains, so its frequency means little. The CDR3 nucleotides are TGTGCCAGCAGTTACGGGACCGGACGGTTGGGGACCCAGTACTTC. Amino acids: CASSYGTGRLGTQYF. This chain links TRBV6-5 with TRBJ2-5, with D perhaps matching TRBD1 or TRBD2 (5 bases each). This CDR3 is built from 15 residues. CDR1 is MNHEY, CDR2 SVGAGI, per germline. The V end was cut by 2 bases, the J end by 7 bases, with 17 bases between.

This clonotype was seen only once. The library was designed around alpha chains, so this beta chain is a stray read whose abundance carries little weight. The DNA of the CDR3 is TGTGCCAGCACCTACCAAGCTTTCTTT. Residues: CASTYQAFF. This chain uses TRBV9 with TRBJ1-1, with D uncertain. V was shortened by 6 bases and J by 9 bases, with 6 bases between the two germline ends. Germline CDR1 and CDR2: SGDLS and YYNGEE. The CDR3 spans 9 residues.

Of note for this clonotype: Found in a library prepared for alpha chains, this beta chain is an off-target read, and its abundance has little meaning. The V gene is TRBV3-1, the J gene TRBJ1-2; TRBD1 might be the D (5 bases). V shed 4 bases and J shed 6 bases, with 18 bases lying between them. Germline V gives CDR1 LGHDT, CDR2 YNNKEL (reference sequence). The CDR3 spans 15 residues. The CDR3 region is CASSREGPKGNGYTF. CDR3 nucleotides: TGTGCCAGCAGCCGAGAGGGGCCGAAAGGGAATGGCTACACCTTC.

This clonotype came up once. The library was prepared for alpha chains; this beta chain is a stray read, so its frequency means little. The chain combines TRBV5-1 with TRBJ2-1; D ambiguous. Germline-derived CDR1 and CDR2 are SGHRS and YFSETQ. Trimming shortened V by 0 bases and J by 3 bases, and 7 bases separated the two germline ends. The CDR3 is made up of 14 amino acids. CDR3 residues: CASSLEGSYNEQFF. CDR3 bases: TGCGCCAGCAGCTTGGAAGGCAGCTACAATGAGCAGTTCTTC.

In the case of this clonotype: This beta chain is an unintended read in a library built for alpha chains; its size means little. CDR3 protein: CASRGWNTEAFF. In nucleotides, the CDR3 is TGTGCCAGCCGGGGGTGGAACACTGAAGCTTTCTTT. The J gene is TRBJ1-1, the V gene TRBV7-2; maybe TRBD1 (5 bases). CDR1 is SGHTA and CDR2 is FQGNSA in the germline V gene. The CDR3 length is 12 residues. Trimming pared 8 bases from V and 1 base from J, leaving 8 bases between.

Comments on this clonotype: Because this beta chain is a stray read in a library intended to capture alpha chains, its abundance should not be given much weight. The chain has TRBV20-1 and TRBJ2-1, with D tentatively TRBD2 (7 bases). The CDR3 totals 13 residues. CDR1 and CDR2 (germline): DFQATT, SNEGSKA (reference sequence). Trimming pared 6 bases from V and 10 bases from J, leaving 19 bases between. CDR3 nucleotides: TGCAGTGCCGGAAGGGGGGGGGGTCGAGAGCAGTTCTTC. This gives the protein CSAGRGGGREQFF.

Regarding this clonotype: Since the library was made to target alpha chains, this beta chain is a stray read and its abundance is not meaningful. The rearrangement joins TRBV7-2 to TRBJ2-3; a weak D match, TRBD1 (6 bases). In germline, CDR1 is SGHTA, CDR2 FQGNSA. The CDR3 sequence is 15 residues long. The germline V and J ends were trimmed by 3 bases and 6 bases, with 16 bases remaining between them. DNA of the CDR3: TGTGCCAGCAGCTTCAATGTGGGGGCCGGGGATACGCAGTATTTT. Encoded protein: CASSFNVGAGDTQYF.

In regard to this clonotype: Since it is a stray read in a library aimed at alpha chains, this beta chain has a size that is not meaningful. The CDR3 spells CASSLGAPLHF. CDR3 coding DNA: TGTGCCAGCAGTTTAGGCGCACCCCTCCACTTT. The chain recombines TRBV12-3 or TRBV12-4 with TRBJ1-6; no firm D call. V dropped 1 base and J dropped 11 bases, with 3 bases sitting between them. This CDR3 comprises 11 residues.

Regarding this clonotype: This beta chain represents an off-target read in a library built for alpha chains; its size is of limited meaning. The chain links TRBV29-1 to TRBJ1-5; 7 positions agree with TRBD1. The CDR3 contains 13 residues. Germline V lookup: CDR1 SQVTM, CDR2 ANQGSEA. The trim removed 7 bases at V and 3 bases at J, leaving 6 bases unmatched. CDR3 DNA sequence: TGCAGCGCTCGGACAGGTTCCAATCAGCCCCAGCATTTT. It is translated as CSARTGSNQPQHF.

As regards this clonotype: Little can be read into the size of this beta chain, an off-target read in a library designed for alpha chains. This sequence joins TRBV20-1 and TRBJ2-7; D is possibly TRBD2 (5 bases). Germline values: CDR1 DFQATT, CDR2 SNEGSKA (reference sequence). V lost 4 bases and J lost 3, with 10 bases in between. CDR3 length: 12 amino acids. CDR3 protein: CSATGSGYEQYF. The CDR3 DNA reads TGCAGTGCTACGGGGAGTGGCTACGAGCAGTACTTC.

This clonotype was detected once. This beta chain is off target for a library built for alpha chains, so its abundance means little. The chain links TRBV4-3 to TRBJ2-1; a possible D gene is TRBD2 (6 bases). CDR1 and CDR2 from the germline V gene are LGHNA and YSLEER. V lost 0 bases and J lost 15, with 15 bases in between. The length of the CDR3 is 13 residues. For the CDR3, the DNA is TGCGCCAGCAGCCAAGATACCCGGGAGAGGCGGTTCTTC. Translated: CASSQDTRERRFF.

Regarding this clonotype: The library was built for alpha chains, so this beta chain is an off-target read and its size means little. The genes are TRBV5-6 and TRBJ2-5; possibly TRBD2 for D (6 bases). V shed 4 bases and J shed 5 bases, with 21 bases lying between them. The CDR3 totals 16 residues. Germline values: CDR1 SGHDT, CDR2 YYEEEE. This chain's CDR3 is CASSRTGLQVHETQYF. CDR3 in DNA: TGTGCCAGCAGCCGGACGGGACTCCAGGTACACGAGACCCAGTACTTC.

A remark on this clonotype: Within a library made for alpha chains, this beta chain is off target, and its count is uninformative. The chain employs TRBV6-1 and TRBJ2-5; D is uncertain. CDR1 and CDR2 (germline): MNHNS, SASEGT. V lost 6 bases, J lost 4 bases, and 9 bases lay in between. CDR3 length: 12 residues. The chain's CDR3 is CASSVMRETQYF. CDR3 in DNA: TGTGCCAGCAGCGTAATGAGAGAGACCCAGTACTTC.